One T cell receptor (beta chain) is described in this entry. The antigen remains undetermined. The germline V gene has CDR1 LGHNA and CDR2 YNFKEQ. This CDR3 has 17 residues. Deletions cut 0 bases from V and 7 bases from J, with 22 bases between. These data are taken from a study of OX40 agonist ivuxolimab in advanced cancers. Study summary: Ivuxolimab, an antibody that agonizes OX40 (CD134), was administered to the patients. Over 30% of patients had received prior checkpoint inhibitor therapy.

Overall study results and limits: Clonal expansion was seen in CD4+ and CD8+ blood T cells by week 6 at 0.1 to 3.0 mg/kg. CD8+ T cells were the subset that, on average, had more expanded clones than CD4+.

TCRdb's table, derived via immunoSEQ multiplex PCR, lists solely in-frame clones and lacks some. The table lists about 98,000 clones, roughly nine tenths of them singletons. The genes are TRBV4-2 and TRBJ2-7; D is unresolved. This receptor was identified in an adult with an advanced solid tumor such as melanoma, head and neck, liver or kidney cancer. The sample was CD4+ or CD8+ T cells sorted from blood, taken in a trial of the OX40 agonist ivuxolimab. For the CDR3, the DNA is TGTGCCAGCAGCCAAGAAAGTTTGTCAGGAAGGGTTGGAGAGCAGTACTTC. It codes for CASSQESLSGRVGEQYF.